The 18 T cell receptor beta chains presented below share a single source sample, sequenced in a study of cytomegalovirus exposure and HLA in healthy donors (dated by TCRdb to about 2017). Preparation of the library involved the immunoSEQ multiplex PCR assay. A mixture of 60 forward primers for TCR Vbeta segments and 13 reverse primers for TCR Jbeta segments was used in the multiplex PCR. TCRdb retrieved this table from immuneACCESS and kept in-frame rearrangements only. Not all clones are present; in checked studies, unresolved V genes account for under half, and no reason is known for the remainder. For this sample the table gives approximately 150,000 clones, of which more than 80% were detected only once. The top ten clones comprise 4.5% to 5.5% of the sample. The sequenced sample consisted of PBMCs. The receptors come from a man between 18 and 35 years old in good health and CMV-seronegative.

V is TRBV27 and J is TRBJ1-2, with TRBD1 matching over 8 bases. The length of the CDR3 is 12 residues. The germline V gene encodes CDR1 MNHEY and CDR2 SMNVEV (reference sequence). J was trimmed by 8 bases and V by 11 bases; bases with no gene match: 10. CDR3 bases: TGTGCCTGCAAAGACAGGGGCAGCGGCTACACCTTC. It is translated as CACKDRGSGYTF.

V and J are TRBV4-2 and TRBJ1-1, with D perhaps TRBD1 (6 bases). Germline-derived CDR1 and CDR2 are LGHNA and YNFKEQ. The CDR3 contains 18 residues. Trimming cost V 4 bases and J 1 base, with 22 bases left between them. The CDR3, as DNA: TGTGCCAGCAGCCCTTATCGTGGGGGGGCTATATCGAACACTGAAGCTTTCTTT. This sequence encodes CASSPYRGGAISNTEAFF.

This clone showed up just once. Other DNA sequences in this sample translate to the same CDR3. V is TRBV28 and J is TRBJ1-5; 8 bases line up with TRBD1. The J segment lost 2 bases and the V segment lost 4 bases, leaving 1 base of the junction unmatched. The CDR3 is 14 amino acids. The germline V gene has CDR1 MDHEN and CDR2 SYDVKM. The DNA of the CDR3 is TGTGCCAGCAGTTCGGGACAGGGCAATCAGCCCCAGCATTTT. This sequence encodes CASSSGQGNQPQHF.

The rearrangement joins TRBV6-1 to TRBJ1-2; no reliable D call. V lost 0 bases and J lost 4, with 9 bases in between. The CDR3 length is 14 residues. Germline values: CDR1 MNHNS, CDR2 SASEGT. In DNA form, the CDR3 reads TGTGCCAGCAGTGAAGCGTATAACAGCTATGGCTACACCTTC. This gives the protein CASSEAYNSYGYTF.

CDR3 sequence (DNA): TGTGCCAGCGCCCCGGCCGGGGGGCGCGATCTGTACGAGCAGTACTTC. This sequence encodes CASAPAGGRDLYEQYF. This chain links TRBV27 with TRBJ2-7; possible D gene TRBD2, 7 bases. The CDR3 covers 16 residues. Germline V gene lookup returns CDR1 MNHEY and CDR2 SMNVEV (reference sequence). V was trimmed by 8 bases and J by 4 bases, leaving 24 bases between them.

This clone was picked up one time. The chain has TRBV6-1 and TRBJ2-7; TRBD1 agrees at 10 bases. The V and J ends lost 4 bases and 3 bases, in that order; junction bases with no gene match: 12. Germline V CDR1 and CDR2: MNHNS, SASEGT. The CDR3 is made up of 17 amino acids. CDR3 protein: CASSGGDRGASYYEQYF. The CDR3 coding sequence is TGTGCCAGCAGTGGGGGGGACAGGGGCGCTTCCTACTACGAGCAGTACTTC.

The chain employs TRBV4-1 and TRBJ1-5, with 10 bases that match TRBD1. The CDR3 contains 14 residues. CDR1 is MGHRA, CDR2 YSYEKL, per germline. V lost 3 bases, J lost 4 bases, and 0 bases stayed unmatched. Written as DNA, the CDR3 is TGCGCCAGCAGCCAGGGACAGGGGAATCAGCCCCAGCATTTT. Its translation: CASSQGQGNQPQHF.

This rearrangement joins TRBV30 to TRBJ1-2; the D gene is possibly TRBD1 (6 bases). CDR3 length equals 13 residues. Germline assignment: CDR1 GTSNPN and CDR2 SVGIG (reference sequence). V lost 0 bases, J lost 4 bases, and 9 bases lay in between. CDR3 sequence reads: CAWSVGGGYGYTF. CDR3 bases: TGTGCCTGGAGTGTAGGGGGGGGCTATGGCTACACCTTC.

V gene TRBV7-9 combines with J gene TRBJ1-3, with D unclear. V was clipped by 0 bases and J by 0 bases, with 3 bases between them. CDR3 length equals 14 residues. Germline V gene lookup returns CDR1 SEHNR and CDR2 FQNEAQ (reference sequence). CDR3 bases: TGTGCCAGCAGCTTAGCAGCCTCTGGAAACACCATATATTTT. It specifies CASSLAASGNTIYF.

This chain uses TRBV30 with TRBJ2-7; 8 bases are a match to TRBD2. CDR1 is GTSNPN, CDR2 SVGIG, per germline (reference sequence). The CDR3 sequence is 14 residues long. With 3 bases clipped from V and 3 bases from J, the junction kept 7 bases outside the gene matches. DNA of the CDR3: TGTGCCTGGAGCTTCCCCAGCGGGAGCTACGAGCAGTACTTC. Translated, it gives CAWSFPSGSYEQYF.

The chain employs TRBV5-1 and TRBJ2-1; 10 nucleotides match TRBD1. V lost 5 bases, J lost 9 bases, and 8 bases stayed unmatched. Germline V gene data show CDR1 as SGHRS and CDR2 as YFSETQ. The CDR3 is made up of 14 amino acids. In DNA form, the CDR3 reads TGCGCCAGCAGACAGGGGACAGGGGCAGGTGAGCAGTTCTTC. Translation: CASRQGTGAGEQFF.

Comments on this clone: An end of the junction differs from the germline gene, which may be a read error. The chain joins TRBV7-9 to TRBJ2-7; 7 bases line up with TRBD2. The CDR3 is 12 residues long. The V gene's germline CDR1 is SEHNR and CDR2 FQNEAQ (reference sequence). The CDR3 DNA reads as TGTTCCAGCAGCTCCCTAGCGGTCGAGCAGTACTTC. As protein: CSSSSLAVEQYF.

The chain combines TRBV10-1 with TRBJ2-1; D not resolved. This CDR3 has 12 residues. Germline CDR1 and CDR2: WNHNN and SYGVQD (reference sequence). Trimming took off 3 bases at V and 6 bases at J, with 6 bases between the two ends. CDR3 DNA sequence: TGCGCCAGCAGTGACAGGCGCAATGAGCAGTTCTTC. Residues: CASSDRRNEQFF.

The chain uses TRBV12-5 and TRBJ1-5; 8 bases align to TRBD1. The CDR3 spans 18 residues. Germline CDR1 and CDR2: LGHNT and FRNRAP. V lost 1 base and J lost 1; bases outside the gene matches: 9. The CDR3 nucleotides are TGTGCTAGTGGTTTGGCCCAAACAGGGGGGTTGAGCAATCAGCCCCAGCATTTT. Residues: CASGLAQTGGLSNQPQHF.

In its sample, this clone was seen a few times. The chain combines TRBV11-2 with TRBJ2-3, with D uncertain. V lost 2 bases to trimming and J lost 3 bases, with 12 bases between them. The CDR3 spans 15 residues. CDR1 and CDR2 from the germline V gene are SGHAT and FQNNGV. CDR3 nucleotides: TGTGCCAGCAGCTTAAGCTGGCAGGTAACAGATACGCAGTATTTT. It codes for CASSLSWQVTDTQYF.

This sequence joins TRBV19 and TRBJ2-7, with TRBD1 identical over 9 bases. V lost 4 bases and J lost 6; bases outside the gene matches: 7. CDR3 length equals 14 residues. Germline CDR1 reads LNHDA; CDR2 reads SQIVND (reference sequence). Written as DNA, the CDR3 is TGTGCCAGTAGTAACCGGGACAGGGCCCTCGAGCAGTACTTC. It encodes CASSNRDRALEQYF.

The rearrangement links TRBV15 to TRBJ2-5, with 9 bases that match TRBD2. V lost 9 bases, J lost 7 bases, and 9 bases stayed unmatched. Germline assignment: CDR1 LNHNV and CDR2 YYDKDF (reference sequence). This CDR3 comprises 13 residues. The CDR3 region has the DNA TGTGCCACAAGAGGTGGGACTAGCTGGACCCAGTACTTC. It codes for CATRGGTSWTQYF.

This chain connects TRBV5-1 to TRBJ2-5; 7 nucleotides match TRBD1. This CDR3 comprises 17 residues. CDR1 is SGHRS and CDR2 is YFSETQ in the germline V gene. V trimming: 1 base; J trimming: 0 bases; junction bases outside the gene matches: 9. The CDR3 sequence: CASSLSTGTANQETQYF. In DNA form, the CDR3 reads TGCGCCAGCAGCTTGTCTACCGGGACAGCGAACCAAGAGACCCAGTACTTC. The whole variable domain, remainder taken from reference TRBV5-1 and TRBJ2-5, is KAGVTQTPRYLIKTRGQQVTLSCSPISGHRSVSWYQQTPGQGLQFLFEYFSETQRNKGNFPGRFSGRQFSNSRSEMNVSTLELGDSALYLCASSLSTGTANQETQYFGPGTRLLVL.